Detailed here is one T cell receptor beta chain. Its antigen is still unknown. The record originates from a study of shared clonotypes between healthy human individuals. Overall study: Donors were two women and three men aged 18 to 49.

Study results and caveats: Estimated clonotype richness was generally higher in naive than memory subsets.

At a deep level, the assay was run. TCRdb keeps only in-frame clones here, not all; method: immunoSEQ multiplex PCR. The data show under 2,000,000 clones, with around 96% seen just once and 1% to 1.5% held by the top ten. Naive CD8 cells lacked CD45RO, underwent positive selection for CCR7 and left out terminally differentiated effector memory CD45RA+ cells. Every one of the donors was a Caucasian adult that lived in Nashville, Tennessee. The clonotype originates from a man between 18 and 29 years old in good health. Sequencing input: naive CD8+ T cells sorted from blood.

CDR3 protein: CATETGGGGYTF. The CDR3 nucleotides read TGTGCCACAGAGACCGGGGGAGGTGGCTACACCTTC. The chain uses TRBV6-5 and TRBJ1-2; possibly TRBD1 for D (5 bases). V was pared by 10 bases and J by 7 bases, with 16 bases between. The germline V gene has CDR1 MNHEY and CDR2 SVGAGI. This CDR3 spans 12 amino acids.